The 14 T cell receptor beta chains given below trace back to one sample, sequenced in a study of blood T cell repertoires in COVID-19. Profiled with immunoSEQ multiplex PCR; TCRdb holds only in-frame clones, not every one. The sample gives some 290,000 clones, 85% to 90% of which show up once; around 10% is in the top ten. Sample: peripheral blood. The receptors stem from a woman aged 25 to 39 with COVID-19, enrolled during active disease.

The CDR3 DNA is TGTGCCAGCAGTGCCGTTGGGAGGGCTCAGCCCCAGCATTTT. Its translation: CASSAVGRAQPQHF. V gene TRBV25-1 combines with J gene TRBJ1-5; D remains unclear. Trimming shortened V by 4 bases and J by 6 bases, and 13 bases separated the two germline ends. CDR1 is MGHDK and CDR2 is SYGVNS in the germline V gene. The CDR3 is 14 residues long.

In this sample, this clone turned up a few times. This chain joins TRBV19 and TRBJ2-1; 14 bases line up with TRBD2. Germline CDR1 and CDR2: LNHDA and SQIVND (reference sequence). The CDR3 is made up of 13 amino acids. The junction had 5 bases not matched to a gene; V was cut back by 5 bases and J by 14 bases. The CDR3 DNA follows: TGTGCCAGTAGTGGGACTAGCGGGAGAAGGGAGTTCTTC. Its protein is CASSGTSGRREFF. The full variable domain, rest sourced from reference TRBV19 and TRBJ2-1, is DGGITQSPKYLFRKEGQNVTLSCEQNLNHDAMYWYRQDPGQGLRLIYYSQIVNDFQKGDIAEGYSVSREKKESFPLTVTSAQKNPTAFYLCASSGTSGRREFFGPGTRLTVL.

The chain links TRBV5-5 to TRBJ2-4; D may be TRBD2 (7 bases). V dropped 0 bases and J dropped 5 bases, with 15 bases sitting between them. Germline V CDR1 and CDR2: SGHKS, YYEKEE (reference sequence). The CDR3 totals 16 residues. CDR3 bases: TGTGCCAGCAGCTTGGCCATCGGGGGGCAGGAAAACATTCAGTACTTC. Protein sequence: CASSLAIGGQENIQYF.

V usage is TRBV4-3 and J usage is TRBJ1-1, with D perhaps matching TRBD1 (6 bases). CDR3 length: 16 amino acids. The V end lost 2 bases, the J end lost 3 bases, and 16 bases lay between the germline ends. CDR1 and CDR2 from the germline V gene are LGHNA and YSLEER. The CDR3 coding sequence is TGCGCCAGCAGCCAACTAGCTTGGGGGCTGCACACTGAAGCTTTCTTT. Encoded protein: CASSQLAWGLHTEAFF.

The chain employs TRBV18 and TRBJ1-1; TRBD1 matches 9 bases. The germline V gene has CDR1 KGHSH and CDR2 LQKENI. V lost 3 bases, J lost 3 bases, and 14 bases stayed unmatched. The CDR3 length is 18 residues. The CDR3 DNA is TGTGCCAGCTCACCGTCCTACCGGGACAGGGTGGAGGACACTGAAGCTTTCTTT. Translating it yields CASSPSYRDRVEDTEAFF.

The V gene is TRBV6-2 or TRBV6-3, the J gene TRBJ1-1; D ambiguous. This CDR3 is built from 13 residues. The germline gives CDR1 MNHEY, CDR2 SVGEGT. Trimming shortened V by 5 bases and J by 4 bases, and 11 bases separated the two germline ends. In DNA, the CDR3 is TGTGCCAGCAGTCCCACCGGAGGCACTGAAGCTTTCTTT. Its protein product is CASSPTGGTEAFF.

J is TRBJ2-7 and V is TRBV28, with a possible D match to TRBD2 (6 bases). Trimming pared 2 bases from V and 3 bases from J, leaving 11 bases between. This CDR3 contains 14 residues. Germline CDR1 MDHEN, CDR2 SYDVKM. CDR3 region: CASSLPGVHYEQYF. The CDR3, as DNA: TGTGCCAGCAGTTTACCGGGAGTTCACTACGAGCAGTACTTC.

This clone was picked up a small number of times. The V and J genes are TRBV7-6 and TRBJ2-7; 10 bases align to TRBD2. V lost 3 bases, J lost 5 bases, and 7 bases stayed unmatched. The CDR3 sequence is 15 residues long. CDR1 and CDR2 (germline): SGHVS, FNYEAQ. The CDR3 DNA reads TGTGCCAGCAGCTTGTCTAGCGGGAGTGGGCACGAGCAGTACTTC. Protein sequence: CASSLSSGSGHEQYF.

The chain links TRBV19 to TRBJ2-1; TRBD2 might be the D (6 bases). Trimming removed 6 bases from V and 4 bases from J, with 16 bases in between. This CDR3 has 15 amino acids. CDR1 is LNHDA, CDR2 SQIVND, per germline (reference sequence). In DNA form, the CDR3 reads TGTGCCAGTAGCCTTAGCGGAAACCCATACAATGAGCAGTTCTTC. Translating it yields CASSLSGNPYNEQFF.

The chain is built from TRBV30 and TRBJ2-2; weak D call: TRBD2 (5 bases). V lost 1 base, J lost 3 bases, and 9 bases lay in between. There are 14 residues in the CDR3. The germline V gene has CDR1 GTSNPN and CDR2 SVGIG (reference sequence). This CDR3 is CAWSATRYTGELFF. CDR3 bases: TGTGCCTGGAGTGCCACTAGATACACCGGGGAGCTGTTTTTT.

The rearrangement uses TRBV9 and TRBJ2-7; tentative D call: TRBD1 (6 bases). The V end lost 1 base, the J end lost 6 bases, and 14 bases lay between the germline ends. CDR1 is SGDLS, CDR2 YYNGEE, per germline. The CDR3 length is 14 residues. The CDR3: CASSVMGAVGEQYF. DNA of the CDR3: TGTGCCAGCAGCGTAATGGGGGCTGTCGGCGAGCAGTACTTC.

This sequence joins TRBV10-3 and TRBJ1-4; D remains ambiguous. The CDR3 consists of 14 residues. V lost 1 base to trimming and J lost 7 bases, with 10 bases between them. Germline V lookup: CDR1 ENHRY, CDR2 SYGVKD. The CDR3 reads CAISEFREGEKLFF. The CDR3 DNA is TGTGCCATCAGTGAGTTCCGGGAAGGTGAAAAACTGTTTTTT.

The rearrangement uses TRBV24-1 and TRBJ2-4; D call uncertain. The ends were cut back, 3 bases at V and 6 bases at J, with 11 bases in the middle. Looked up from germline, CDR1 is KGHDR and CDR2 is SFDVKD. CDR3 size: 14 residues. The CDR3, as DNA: TGTGCCACCAGTGATCCGCGCGGCCCAAACATTCAGTACTTC. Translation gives CATSDPRGPNIQYF.

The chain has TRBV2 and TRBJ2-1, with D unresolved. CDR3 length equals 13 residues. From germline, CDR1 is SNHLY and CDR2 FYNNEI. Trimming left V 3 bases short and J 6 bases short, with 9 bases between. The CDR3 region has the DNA TGTGCCAGCAGTGAGTTGGTCAGCAATGAGCAGTTCTTC. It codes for CASSELVSNEQFF.